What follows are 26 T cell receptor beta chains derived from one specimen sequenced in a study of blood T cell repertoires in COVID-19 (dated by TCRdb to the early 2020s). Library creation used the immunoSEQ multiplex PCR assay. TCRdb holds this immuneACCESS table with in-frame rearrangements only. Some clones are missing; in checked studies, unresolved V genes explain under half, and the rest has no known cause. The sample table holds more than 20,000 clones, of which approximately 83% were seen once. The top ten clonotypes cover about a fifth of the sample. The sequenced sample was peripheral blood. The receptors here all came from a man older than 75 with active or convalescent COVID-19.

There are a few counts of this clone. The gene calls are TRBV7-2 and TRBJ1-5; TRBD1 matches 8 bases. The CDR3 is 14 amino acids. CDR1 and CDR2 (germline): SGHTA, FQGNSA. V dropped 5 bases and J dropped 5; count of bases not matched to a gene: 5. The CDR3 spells CASSIDRGYQPQHF. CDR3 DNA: TGTGCCAGCAGCATAGACAGGGGATATCAGCCCCAGCATTTT.

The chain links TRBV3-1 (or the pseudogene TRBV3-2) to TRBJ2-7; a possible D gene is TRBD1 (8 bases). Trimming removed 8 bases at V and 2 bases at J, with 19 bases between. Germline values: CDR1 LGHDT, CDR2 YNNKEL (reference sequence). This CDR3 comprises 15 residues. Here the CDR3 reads CASRGGGTGTYEQYF. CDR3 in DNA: TGTGCCAGCCGGGGAGGGGGGACAGGCACCTACGAGCAGTACTTC.

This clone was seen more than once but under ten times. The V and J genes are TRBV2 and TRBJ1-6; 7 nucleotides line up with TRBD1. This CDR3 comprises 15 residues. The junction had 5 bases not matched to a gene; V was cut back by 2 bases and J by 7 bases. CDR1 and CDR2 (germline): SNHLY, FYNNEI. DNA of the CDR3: TGTGCCAGCAGTGAAAGTGACAGGGTGAATTCACCCCTCCACTTT. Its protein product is CASSESDRVNSPLHF.

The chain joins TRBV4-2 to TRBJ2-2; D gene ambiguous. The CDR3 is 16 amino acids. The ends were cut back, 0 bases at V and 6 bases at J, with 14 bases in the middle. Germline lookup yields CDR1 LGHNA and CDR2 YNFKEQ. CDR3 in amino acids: CASSQDPGPHPGELFF. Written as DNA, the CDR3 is TGTGCCAGCAGCCAAGACCCGGGTCCCCACCCCGGGGAGCTGTTTTTT.

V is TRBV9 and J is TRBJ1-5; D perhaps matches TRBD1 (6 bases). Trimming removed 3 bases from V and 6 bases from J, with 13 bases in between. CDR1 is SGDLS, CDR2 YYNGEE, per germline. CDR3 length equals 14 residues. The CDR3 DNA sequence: TGTGCCAGCAGCGCCCACAGGGCTGCTCAGCCCCAGCATTTT. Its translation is CASSAHRAAQPQHF.

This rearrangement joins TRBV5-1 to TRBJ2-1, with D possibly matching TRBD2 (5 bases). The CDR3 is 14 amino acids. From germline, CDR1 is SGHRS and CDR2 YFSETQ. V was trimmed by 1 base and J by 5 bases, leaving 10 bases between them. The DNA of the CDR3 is TGCGCCAGCAGCTTGCCAGCGGAGAACAATGAGCAGTTCTTC. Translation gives CASSLPAENNEQFF.

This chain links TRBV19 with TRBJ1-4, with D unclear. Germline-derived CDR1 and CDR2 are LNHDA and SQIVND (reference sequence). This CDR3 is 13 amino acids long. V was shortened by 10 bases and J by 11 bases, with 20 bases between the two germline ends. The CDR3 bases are TGTGCCACTAGAGACGGATTTTGGGAGAAACTGTTTTTT. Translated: CATRDGFWEKLFF.

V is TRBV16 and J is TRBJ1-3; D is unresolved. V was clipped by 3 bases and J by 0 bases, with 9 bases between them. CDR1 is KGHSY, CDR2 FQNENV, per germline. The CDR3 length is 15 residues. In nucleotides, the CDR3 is TGTGCCAGCAGCCATCCGGAGAGCTCTGGAAACACCATATATTTT. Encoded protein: CASSHPESSGNTIYF. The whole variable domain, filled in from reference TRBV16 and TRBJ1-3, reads GEEVAQTPKHLVRGEGQKAKLYCAPIKGHSYVFWYQQVLKNEFKFLISFQNENVFDETGMPKERFSAKCLPNSPCSLEIQATKLEDSAVYFCASSHPESSGNTIYFGEGSWLTVV.

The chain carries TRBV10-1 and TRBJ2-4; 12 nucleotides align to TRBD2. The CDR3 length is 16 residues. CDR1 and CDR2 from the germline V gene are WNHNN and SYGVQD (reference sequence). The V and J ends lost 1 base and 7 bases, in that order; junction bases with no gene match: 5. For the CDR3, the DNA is TGCGCCAGCAGTGAGTACCTAGCGGGAGGGAGGAACATTCAGTACTTC. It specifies CASSEYLAGGRNIQYF.

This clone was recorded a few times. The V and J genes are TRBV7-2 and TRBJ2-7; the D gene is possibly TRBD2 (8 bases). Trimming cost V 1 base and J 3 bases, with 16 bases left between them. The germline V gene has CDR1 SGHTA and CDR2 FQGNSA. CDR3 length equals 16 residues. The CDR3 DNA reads TGTGCCAGCAGCTTAGGGATCGGGGGGGACAGCTACGAGCAGTACTTC. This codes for CASSLGIGGDSYEQYF.

Here the CDR3 reads CATSRDYFSGGPYTEAFF. CDR3 nucleotides: TGTGCCACCAGCAGAGATTATTTTTCAGGGGGCCCATACACTGAAGCTTTCTTT. The genes are TRBV15 and TRBJ1-1; 8 nucleotides match TRBD1. Germline-derived CDR1 and CDR2 are LNHNV and YYDKDF (reference sequence). CDR3 size: 18 residues. The trim removed 0 bases at V and 3 bases at J, leaving 12 bases unmatched.

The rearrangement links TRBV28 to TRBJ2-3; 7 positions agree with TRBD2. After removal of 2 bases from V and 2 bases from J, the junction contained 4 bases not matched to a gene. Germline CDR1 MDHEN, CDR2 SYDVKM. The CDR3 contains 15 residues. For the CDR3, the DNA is TGTGCCAGCAGTTTAGGCGGGAGTAACACAGATACGCAGTATTTT. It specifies CASSLGGSNTDTQYF.

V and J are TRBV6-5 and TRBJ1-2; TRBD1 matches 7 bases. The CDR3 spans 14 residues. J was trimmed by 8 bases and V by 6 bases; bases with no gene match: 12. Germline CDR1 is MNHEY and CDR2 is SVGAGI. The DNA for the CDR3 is TGTGCCAGCAGGACCCACGGGACAGTGGGGGGCTACACCTTC. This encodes CASRTHGTVGGYTF.

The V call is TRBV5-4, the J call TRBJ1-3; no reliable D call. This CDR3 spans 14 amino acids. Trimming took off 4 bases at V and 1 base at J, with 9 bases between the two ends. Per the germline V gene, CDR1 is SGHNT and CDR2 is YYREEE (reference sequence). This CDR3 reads CASSARESGNTIYF. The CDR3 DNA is TGTGCCAGCAGCGCGCGGGAATCTGGAAACACCATATATTTT.

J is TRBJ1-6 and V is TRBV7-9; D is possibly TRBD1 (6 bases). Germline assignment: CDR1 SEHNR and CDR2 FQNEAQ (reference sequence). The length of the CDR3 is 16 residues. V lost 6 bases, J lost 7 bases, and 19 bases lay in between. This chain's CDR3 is CASSRRPRDINSPLHF. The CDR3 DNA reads TGTGCCAGCAGTAGAAGACCCCGGGACATCAATTCACCCCTCCACTTT.

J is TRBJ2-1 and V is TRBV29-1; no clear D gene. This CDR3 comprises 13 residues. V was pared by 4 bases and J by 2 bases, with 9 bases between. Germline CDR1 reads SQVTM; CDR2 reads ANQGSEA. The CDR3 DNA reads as TGCAGCGTTGGGCTTCTAGCCTACAATGAGCAGTTCTTC. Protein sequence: CSVGLLAYNEQFF.

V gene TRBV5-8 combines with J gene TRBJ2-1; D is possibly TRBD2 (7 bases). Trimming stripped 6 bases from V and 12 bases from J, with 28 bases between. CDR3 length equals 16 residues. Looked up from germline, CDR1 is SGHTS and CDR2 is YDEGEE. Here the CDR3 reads CASIRRGGAGLGAQFF. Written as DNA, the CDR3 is TGTGCCAGCATCCGCCGCGGGGGAGCCGGTTTGGGGGCGCAGTTCTTC.

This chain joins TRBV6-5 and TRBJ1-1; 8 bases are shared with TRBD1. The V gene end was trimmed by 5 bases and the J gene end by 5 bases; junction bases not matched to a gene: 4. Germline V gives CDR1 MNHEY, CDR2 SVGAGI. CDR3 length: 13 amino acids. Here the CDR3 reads CASSRRQGTEAFF. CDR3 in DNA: TGTGCCAGCAGTCGTCGACAGGGGACTGAAGCTTTCTTT.

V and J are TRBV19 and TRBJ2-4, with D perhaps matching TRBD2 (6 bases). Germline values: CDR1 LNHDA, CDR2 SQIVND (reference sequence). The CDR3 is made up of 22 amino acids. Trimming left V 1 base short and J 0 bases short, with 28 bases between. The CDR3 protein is CASSIVPGGGRRRGLAKNIQYF. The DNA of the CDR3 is TGTGCCAGTAGTATAGTCCCGGGTGGGGGAAGGAGGCGGGGACTAGCCAAAAACATTCAGTACTTC.

CDR3 coding DNA: TGTGCCAGCAGCCGTTTCGGACAGGGGAAGTGGACTGAAGCTTTCTTT. This translates into CASSRFGQGKWTEAFF. The rearrangement links TRBV28 to TRBJ1-1; 9 nucleotides align to TRBD1. The CDR3 length is 16 residues. Germline V gene sequence: CDR1 MDHEN, CDR2 SYDVKM. J lost 5 bases, V lost 6 bases, and 13 bases had no gene match.

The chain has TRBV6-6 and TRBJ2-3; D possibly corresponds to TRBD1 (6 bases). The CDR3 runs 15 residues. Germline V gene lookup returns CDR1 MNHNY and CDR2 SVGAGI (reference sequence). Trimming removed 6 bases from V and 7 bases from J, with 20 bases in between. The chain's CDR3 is CASSVDKGGPYTQYF. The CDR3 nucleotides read TGTGCCAGCAGCGTCGACAAAGGGGGTCCCTATACGCAGTATTTT.

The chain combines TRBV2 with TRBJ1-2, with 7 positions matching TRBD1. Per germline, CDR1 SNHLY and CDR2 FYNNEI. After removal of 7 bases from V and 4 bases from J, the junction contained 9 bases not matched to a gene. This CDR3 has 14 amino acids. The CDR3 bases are TGTGCCAGCACGGAGGGGGCTTTAGCCTATGGCTACACCTTC. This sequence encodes CASTEGALAYGYTF.

DNA for the CDR3: TGTGCCAGCAGCCTTCTTCGGGCAGGGAATTCACCCCTCCACTTT. As protein: CASSLLRAGNSPLHF. The chain joins TRBV5-4 to TRBJ1-6; possibly TRBD1 for D (5 bases). The length of the CDR3 is 15 residues. Trimming removed 4 bases from V and 7 bases from J, with 15 bases in between. Germline CDR1 and CDR2: SGHNT and YYREEE (reference sequence).

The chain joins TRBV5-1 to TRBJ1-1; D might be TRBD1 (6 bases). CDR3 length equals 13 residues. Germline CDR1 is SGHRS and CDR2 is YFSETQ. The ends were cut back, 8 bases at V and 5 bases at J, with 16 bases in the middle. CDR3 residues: CASWTAPGTEAFF. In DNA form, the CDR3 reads TGCGCCAGTTGGACAGCTCCGGGTACTGAAGCTTTCTTT. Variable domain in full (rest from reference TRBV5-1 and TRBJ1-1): KAGVTQTPRYLIKTRGQQVTLSCSPISGHRSVSWYQQTPGQGLQFLFEYFSETQRNKGNFPGRFSGRQFSNSRSEMNVSTLELGDSALYLCASWTAPGTEAFFGQGTRLTVV.

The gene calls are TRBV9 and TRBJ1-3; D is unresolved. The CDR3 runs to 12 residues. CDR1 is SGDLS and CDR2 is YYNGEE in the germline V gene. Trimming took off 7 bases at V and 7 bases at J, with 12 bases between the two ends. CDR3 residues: CASGRPSNTIYF. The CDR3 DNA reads TGTGCCAGCGGGAGGCCATCGAACACCATATATTTT. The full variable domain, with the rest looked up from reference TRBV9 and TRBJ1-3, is DSGVTQTPKHLITATGQRVTLRCSPRSGDLSVYWYQQSLDQGLQFLIQYYNGEERAKGNILERFSAQQFPDLHSELNLSSLELGDSALYFCASGRPSNTIYFGEGSWLTVV.

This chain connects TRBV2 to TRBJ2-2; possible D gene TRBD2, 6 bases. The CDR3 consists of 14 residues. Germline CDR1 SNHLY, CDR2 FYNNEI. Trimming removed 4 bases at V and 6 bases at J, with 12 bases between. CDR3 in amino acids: CASSVKRVAGELFF. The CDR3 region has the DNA TGTGCCAGCAGTGTAAAGCGGGTGGCCGGGGAGCTGTTTTTT.